This T cell receptor beta chain was profiled in a study of T cell responses to AZD1222 COVID-19 vaccine. The germline V gene encodes CDR1 SNHLY and CDR2 FYNNEI. This CDR3 spans 13 amino acids. Trimming took 2 bases from V and 6 from J, leaving 10 bases between them. Some clones are missing from TCRdb's copy, which holds only in-frame ones; the method was immunoSEQ multiplex PCR. The sample holds roughly 80,000 clones, 90% seen once. In this sample, this clone turned up once. Its antigen is unknown. Study conclusions and caveats: CD4 TCRs linked to vaccination spanned spike, dominating at 160-218 and 743-854. Receipt of two AZD1222 doses was followed by a rise in Spike-specific TCR breadth and depth. Donors in the cohort were predominantly white British and more often female, and clonal diversity was possibly underestimated. In the spike-specific TCR repertoire, nearly half reportedly target unmutated variant regions.

The input for sequencing was peripheral blood, taken on day 0 of AZD1222 vaccination. V usage is TRBV2 and J usage is TRBJ1-2; possible D gene TRBD1, 5 bases. This sequence originates from an adult in good health. The CDR3 region is CASSESPGNGYTF. The CDR3 nucleotides read TGTGCCAGCAGTGAAAGCCCAGGGAATGGCTACACCTTC.